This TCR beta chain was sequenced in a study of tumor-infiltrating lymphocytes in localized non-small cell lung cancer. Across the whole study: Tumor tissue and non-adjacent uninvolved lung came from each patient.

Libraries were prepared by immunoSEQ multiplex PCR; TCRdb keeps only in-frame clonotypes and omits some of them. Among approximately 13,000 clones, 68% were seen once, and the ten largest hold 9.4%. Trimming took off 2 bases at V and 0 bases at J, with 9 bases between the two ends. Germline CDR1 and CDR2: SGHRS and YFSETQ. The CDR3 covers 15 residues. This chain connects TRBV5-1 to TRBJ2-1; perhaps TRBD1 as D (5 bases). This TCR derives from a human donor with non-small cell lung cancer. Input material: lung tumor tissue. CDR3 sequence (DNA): TGCGCCAGCAGCTTCGTAGGGGTCTCCTACAATGAGCAGTTCTTC. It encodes CASSFVGVSYNEQFF.